The following is a T cell receptor beta chain sequence with its context. PCR was performed using 60 Vbeta and 13 Jbeta primers. TCRdb keeps only in-frame clones here, not all; method: immunoSEQ multiplex PCR. The sample lists 160,000 or so clones, around 69% occurring once. This entry comes from a study of cytomegalovirus exposure and HLA in healthy donors. The sequence derives from a woman aged 30 to 39 in good health and CMV-seronegative. The sample was PBMCs.

The CDR3, as DNA: TGTGCCAGTAGTCCCGACTTGGGTACCTCCTACGAGCAGTACTTC. It is translated as CASSPDLGTSYEQYF. The rearrangement joins TRBV19 to TRBJ2-7; D is unclear. Germline V gene lookup returns CDR1 LNHDA and CDR2 SQIVND (reference sequence). The CDR3 consists of 15 residues. The V end lost 5 bases, the J end lost 0 bases, and 14 bases lay between the germline ends.